This T cell receptor (beta chain) was captured by sequencing in a study of cytomegalovirus exposure and HLA in healthy donors. The germline V gene encodes CDR1 LNHDA and CDR2 SQIVND (reference sequence). This CDR3 is 20 amino acids long. J was trimmed by 2 bases and V by 5 bases; bases with no gene match: 21. The PCR ran on 60 Vbeta and 13 Jbeta primers. Some clones are missing from TCRdb's copy, which holds only in-frame ones; the method was immunoSEQ multiplex PCR. The table shows some 120,000 clones, with over 60% occurring only once. Sequencing used PBMCs. The J gene is TRBJ1-1, the V gene TRBV19, with 9 bases that match TRBD1. This TCR was sampled from a woman aged 25 to 39 in good health and CMV-seronegative. The CDR3 DNA is TGTGCCAGTAGTGGTCGGGAATACAGGGGGCGGTTATTTGTAAACACTGAAGCTTTCTTT. Translating it yields CASSGREYRGRLFVNTEAFF.